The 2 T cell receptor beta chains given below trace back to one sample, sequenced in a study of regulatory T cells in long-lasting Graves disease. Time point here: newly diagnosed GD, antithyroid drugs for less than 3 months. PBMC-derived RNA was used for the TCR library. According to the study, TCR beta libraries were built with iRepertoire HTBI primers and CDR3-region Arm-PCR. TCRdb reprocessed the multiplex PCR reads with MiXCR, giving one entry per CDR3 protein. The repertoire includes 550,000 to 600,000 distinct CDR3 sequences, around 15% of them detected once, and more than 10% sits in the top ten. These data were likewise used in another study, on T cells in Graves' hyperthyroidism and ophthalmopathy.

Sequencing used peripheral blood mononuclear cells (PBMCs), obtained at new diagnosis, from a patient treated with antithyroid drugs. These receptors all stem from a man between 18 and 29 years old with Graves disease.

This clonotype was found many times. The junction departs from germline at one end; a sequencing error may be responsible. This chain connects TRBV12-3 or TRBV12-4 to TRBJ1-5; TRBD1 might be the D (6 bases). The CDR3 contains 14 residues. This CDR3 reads CASSFSGGNQPQHF. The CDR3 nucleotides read TGCGCCAGCAGCTTTTCAGGGGGCAATCAGCCCCAGCATTTT.

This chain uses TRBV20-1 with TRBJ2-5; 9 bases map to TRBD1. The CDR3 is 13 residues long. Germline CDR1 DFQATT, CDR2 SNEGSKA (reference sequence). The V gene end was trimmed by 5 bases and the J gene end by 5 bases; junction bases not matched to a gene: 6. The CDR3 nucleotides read TGCAGTGCTGGGGACAGGGCGATGGAGACCCAGTACTTC. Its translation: CSAGDRAMETQYF.